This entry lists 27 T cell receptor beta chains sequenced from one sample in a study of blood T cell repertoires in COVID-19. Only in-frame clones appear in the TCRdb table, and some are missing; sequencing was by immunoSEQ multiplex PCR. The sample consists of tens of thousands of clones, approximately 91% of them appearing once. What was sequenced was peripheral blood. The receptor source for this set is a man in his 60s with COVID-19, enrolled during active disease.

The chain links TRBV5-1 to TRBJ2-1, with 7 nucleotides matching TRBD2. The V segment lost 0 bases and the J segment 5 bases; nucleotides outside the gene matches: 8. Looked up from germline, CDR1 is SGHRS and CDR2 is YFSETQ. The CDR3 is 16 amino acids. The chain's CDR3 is CASSLGAGETHNEQFF. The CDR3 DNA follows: TGCGCCAGCAGCTTGGGGGCGGGAGAAACCCACAATGAGCAGTTCTTC.

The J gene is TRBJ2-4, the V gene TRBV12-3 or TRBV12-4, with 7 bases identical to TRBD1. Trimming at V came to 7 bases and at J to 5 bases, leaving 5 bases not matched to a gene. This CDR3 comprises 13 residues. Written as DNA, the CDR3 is TGTGCCAGCACCAAAGGGACAGAAAACATTCAGTACTTC. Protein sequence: CASTKGTENIQYF.

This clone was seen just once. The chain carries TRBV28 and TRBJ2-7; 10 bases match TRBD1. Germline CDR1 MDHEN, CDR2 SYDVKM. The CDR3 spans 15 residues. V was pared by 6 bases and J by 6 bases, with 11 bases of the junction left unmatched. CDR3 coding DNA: TGTGCCAGCAGCCGATCCGGGACAGGGGTATCCGAGCAGTACTTC. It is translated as CASSRSGTGVSEQYF.

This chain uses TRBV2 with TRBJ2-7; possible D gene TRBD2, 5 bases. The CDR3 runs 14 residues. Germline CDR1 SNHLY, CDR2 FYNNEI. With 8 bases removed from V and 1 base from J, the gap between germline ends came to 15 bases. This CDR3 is CASLRTESSYEQYF. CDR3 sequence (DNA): TGTGCCAGCCTTAGGACTGAATCATCCTACGAGCAGTACTTC.

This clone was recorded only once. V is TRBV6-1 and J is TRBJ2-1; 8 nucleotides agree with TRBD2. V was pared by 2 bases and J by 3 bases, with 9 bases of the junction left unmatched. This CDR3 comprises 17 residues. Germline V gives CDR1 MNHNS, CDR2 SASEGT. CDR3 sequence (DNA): TGTGCCAGCAGTGAATCTCGGGCTAGCGGGCACTACAATGAGCAGTTCTTC. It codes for CASSESRASGHYNEQFF.

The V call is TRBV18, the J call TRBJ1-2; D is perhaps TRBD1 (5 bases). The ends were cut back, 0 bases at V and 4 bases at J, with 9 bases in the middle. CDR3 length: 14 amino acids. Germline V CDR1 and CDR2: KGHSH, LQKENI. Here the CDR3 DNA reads TGTGCCAGCTCACCACCACTGGGGCTCTATGGCTACACCTTC. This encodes CASSPPLGLYGYTF.

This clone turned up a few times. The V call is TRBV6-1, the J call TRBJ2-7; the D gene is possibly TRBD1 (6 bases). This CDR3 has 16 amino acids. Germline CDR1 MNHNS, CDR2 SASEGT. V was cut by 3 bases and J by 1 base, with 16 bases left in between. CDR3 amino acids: CASSDGTRNPSYEQYF. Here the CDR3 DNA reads TGTGCCAGCAGTGATGGGACAAGGAACCCATCCTACGAGCAGTACTTC.

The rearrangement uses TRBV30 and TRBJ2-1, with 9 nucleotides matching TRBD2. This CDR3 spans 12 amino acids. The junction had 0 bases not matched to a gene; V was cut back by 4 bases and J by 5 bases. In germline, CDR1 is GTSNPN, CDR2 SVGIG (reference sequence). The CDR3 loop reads CAWTSGNNEQFF. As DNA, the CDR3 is TGTGCCTGGACTAGCGGGAACAATGAGCAGTTCTTC.

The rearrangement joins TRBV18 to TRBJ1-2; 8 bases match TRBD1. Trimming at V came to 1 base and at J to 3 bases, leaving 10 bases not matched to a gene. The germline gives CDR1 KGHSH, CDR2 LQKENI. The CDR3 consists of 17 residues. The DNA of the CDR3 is TGTGCCAGCTCACCACAGGCACCGACAGGGGCCGACTATGGCTACACCTTC. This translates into CASSPQAPTGADYGYTF. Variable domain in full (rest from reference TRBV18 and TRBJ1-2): NAGVMQNPRHLVRRRGQEARLRCSPMKGHSHVYWYRQLPEEGLKFMVYLQKENIIDESGMPKERFSAEFPKEGPSILRIQQVVRGDSAAYFCASSPQAPTGADYGYTFGSGTRLTVV.

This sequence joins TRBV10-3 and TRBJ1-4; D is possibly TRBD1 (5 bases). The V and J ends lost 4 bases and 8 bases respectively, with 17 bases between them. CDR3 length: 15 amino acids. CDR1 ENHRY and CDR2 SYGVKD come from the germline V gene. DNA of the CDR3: TGTGCCATCAGTGGGAACAGGACCTCTAGGGAAAAACTGTTTTTT. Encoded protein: CAISGNRTSREKLFF.

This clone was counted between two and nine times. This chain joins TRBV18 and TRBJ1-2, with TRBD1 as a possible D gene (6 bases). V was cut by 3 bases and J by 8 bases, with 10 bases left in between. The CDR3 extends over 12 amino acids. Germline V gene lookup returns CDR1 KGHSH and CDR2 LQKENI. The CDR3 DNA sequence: TGTGCCAGCTCACCGGGGGCCAGGGGCTACACCTTC. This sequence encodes CASSPGARGYTF.

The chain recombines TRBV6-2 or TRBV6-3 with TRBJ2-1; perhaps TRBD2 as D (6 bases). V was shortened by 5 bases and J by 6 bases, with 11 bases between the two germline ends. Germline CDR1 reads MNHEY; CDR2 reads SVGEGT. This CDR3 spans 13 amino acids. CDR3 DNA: TGTGCCAGCAGTGGGGGGAGAGTCAATGAGCAGTTCTTC. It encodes CASSGGRVNEQFF.

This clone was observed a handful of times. CDR3 sequence (DNA): TGTGCCAGCAGTTTCGAGGAGGACACTGAAGCTTTCTTT. Translation: CASSFEEDTEAFF. The chain recombines TRBV12-3 or TRBV12-4 with TRBJ1-1; D ambiguous. This CDR3 has 13 residues. Trimming shortened V by 3 bases and J by 3 bases, and 8 bases separated the two germline ends.

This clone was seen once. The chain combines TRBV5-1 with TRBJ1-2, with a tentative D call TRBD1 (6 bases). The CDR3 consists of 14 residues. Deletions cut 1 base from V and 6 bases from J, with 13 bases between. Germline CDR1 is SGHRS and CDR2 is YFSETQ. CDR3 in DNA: TGCGCCAGCAGCTTGTCGGACAGCTTCGATGGCTACACCTTC. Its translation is CASSLSDSFDGYTF.

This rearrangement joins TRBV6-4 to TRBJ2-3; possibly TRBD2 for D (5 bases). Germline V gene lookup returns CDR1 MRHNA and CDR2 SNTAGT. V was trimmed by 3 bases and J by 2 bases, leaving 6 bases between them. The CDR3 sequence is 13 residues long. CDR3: CASSERDTDTQYF. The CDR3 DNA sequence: TGTGCCAGCAGTGAACGGGACACAGATACGCAGTATTTT.

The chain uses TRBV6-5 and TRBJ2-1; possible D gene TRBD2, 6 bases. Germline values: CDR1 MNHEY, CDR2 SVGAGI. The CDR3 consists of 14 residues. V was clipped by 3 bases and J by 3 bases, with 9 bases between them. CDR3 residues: CASSYRRDYNEQFF. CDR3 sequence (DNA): TGTGCCAGCAGTTATAGGCGGGACTACAATGAGCAGTTCTTC.

The CDR3 region has the DNA TGCGCCAGCAGCTTGTTCGAACTAGCGCTCACAGATACGCAGTATTTT. Translated: CASSLFELALTDTQYF. The V gene is TRBV5-1, the J gene TRBJ2-3, with TRBD2 matching over 7 bases. CDR1 is SGHRS and CDR2 is YFSETQ in the germline V gene. V shed 1 base, J shed 2 bases, and the junction held 7 bases outside the gene matches. This CDR3 has 16 residues.

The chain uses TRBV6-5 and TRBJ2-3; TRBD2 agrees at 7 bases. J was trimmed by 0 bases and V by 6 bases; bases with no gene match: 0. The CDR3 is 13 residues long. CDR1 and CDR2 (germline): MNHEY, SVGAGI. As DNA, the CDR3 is TGTGCCAGCAGGACTAGCAGCACAGATACGCAGTATTTT. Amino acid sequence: CASRTSSTDTQYF.

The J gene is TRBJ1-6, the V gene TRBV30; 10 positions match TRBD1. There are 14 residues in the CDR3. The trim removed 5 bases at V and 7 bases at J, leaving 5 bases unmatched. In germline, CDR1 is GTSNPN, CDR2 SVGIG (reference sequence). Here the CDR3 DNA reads TGTGCCTGGGCTGAGGACAGGGGGAATTCACCCCTCCACTTT. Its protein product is CAWAEDRGNSPLHF.

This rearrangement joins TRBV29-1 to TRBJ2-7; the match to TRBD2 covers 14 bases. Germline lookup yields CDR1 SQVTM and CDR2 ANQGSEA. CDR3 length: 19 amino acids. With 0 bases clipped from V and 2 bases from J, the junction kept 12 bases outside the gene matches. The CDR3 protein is CSVEDLGTSGRFYPYEQYF. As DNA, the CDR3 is TGCAGCGTTGAAGACCTAGGGACTAGCGGGAGATTTTACCCCTACGAGCAGTACTTC.

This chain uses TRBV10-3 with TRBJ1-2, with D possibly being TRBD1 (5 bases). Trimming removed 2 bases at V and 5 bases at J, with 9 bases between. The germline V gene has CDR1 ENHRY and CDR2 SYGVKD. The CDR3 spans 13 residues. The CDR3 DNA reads TGTGCCATCAGTGAGGGCAGGGCGTATGGCTACACCTTC. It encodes CAISEGRAYGYTF.

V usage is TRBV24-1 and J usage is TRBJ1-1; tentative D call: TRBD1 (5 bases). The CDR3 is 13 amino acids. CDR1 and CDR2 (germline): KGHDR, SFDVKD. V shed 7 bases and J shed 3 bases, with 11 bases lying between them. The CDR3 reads CATRDSVHTEAFF. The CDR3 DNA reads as TGTGCCACCAGAGACAGTGTTCACACTGAAGCTTTCTTT.

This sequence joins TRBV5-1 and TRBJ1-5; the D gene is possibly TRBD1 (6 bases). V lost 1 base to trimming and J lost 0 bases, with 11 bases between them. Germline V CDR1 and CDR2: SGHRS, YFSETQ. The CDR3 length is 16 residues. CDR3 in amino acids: CASSLRGRDSNQPQHF. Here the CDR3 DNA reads TGCGCCAGCAGCTTGAGGGGGAGGGATAGCAATCAGCCCCAGCATTTT. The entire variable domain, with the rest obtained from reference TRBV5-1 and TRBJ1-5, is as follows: KAGVTQTPRYLIKTRGQQVTLSCSPISGHRSVSWYQQTPGQGLQFLFEYFSETQRNKGNFPGRFSGRQFSNSRSEMNVSTLELGDSALYLCASSLRGRDSNQPQHFGDGTRLSIL.

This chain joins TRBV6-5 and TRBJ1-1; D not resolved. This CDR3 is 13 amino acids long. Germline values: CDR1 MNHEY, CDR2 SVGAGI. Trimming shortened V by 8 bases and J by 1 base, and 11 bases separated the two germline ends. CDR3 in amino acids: CASSGYRNTEAFF. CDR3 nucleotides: TGTGCCAGCTCTGGTTATAGGAACACTGAAGCTTTCTTT.

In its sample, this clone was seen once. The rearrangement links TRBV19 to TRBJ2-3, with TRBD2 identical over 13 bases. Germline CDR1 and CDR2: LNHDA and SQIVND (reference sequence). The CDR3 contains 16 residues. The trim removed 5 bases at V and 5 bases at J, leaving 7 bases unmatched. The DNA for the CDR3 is TGTGCCAGTAGTCAACGGACTAGCGGGAGAGGAGATACGCAGTATTTT. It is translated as CASSQRTSGRGDTQYF.

DNA for the CDR3: TGCACCTCAACCACCAGGGATACGCAGTATTTT. This gives the protein CTSTTRDTQYF. The chain employs TRBV20-1 and TRBJ2-3; no clear D. The CDR3 totals 11 residues. Germline CDR1 is DFQATT and CDR2 is SNEGSKA (reference sequence).

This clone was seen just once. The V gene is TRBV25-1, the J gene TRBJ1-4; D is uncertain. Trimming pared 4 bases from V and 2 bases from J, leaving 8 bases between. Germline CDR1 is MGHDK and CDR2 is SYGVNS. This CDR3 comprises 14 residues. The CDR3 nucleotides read TGTGCCAGCAGTGGGCAGCGGACTAATGAAAAACTGTTTTTT. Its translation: CASSGQRTNEKLFF.